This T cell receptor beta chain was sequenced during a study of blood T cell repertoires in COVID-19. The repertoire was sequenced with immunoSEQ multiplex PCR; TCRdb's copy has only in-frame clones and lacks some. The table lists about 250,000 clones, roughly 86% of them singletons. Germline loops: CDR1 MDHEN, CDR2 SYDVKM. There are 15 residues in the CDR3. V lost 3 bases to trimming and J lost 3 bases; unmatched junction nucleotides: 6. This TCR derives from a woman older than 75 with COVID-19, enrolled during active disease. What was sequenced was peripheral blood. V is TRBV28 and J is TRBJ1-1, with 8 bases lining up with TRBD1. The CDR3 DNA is TGTGCCAGCAGTTTTCTCCTGACAGGGGACACTGAAGCTTTCTTT. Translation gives CASSFLLTGDTEAFF.